Listed below are T cell receptor beta chains from one sample, sequenced in a study of regulatory T cells in long-lasting Graves disease. MiXCR, run by TCRdb on the multiplex PCR reads, gives a single entry per CDR3 protein. The sample contains 450,000 to 700,000 distinct CDR3 sequences, about 13% of which appear only once. These same data were also listed under a study on T cells in Graves' hyperthyroidism and ophthalmopathy.

The specimen was peripheral blood mononuclear cells (PBMCs), collected at new diagnosis, from a patient treated with antithyroid drugs. These receptors originate from a man aged 25 to 45 with Graves disease. CDR3s include the opening cysteine and the closing phenylalanine or tryptophan. The D gene is left open where the match is weak. Size values are once, few and many counts, or a class for expanded clones, and some rows have none.

J: TRBJ2-3; size: .; V: TRBV20-1; D: TRBD2; CDR3: CSARAVQREWSDTQYF; DNA: TGCAGTGCGAGAGCGGTCCAGCGGGAGTGGTCAGATACGCAGTATTTT
J: TRBJ2-7; size: many; V: TRBV11-2; D: .; CDR3: CASSFWEGLYEQYF; DNA: TGTGCCAGCAGCTTCTGGGAAGGGCTCTACGAGCAGTACTTC
J: TRBJ1-5; size: many; V: TRBV27; D: .; CDR3: CASSSNRVGNQPQHF; DNA: TGTGCCAGCAGCTCCAATAGAGTAGGCAATCAGCCCCAGCATTTT
J: TRBJ1-1; size: many; V: TRBV20-1; D: .; CDR3: CSATALSWDTEAFF; DNA: TGCAGTGCTACAGCCCTGAGCTGGGACACTGAAGCTTTCTTT
J: TRBJ2-5; size: many; V: TRBV6-4; D: .; CDR3: CASSEVSGGTQYF; DNA: TGTGCCAGCAGTGAGGTCTCCGGCGGGACCCAGTACTTC
J: TRBJ2-1; size: many; V: TRBV20-1; D: .; CDR3: CSARGSGSEYNEQFF; DNA: TGCAGTGCTAGAGGTTCCGGGAGTGAATACAATGAGCAGTTCTTC
J: TRBJ2-1; size: many; V: TRBV11-2; D: .; CDR3: CASSTGQGSRGGSYNEQFF; DNA: TGTGCCAGCAGCACTGGACAGGGGAGCCGGGGGGGCTCCTACAATGAGCAGTTCTTC
J: TRBJ2-7; size: few; V: TRBV20-1; D: TRBD2; CDR3: CSARGTAGGDERYF; DNA: TGCAGTGCTAGGGGGACGGCGGGGGGGGACGAGCGGTACTTC
J: TRBJ2-5; size: .; V: TRBV5-8; D: .; CDR3: CASSLGETQCF; DNA: TGTGCCAGCAGCTTGGGTGAGACCCAGTGCTTC
J: TRBJ2-1; size: .; V: TRBV6-1; D: .; CDR3: CASSDDLTTFYNEQFF; DNA: TGCGCCAGCAGTGACGACTTAACTACATTTTACAATGAGCAGTTCTTC
J: TRBJ2-7; size: many; V: TRBV12-3/TRBV12-4; D: .; CDR3: CASSFRQQIEQYF; DNA: TGTGCCAGCAGTTTCAGACAACAAATCGAGCAGTACTTC
J: TRBJ2-4; size: many; V: TRBV12-3/TRBV12-4; D: TRBD2; CDR3: CASRGEGLDIQYF; DNA: TGTGCCAGCAGGGGGGAGGGCCTCGATATTCAGTACTTC
J: TRBJ1-1; size: many; V: TRBV29-1; D: TRBD1; CDR3: CSAWTGMNTEAFF; DNA: TGCAGCGCCTGGACAGGTATGAACACTGAAGCTTTCTTT
J: TRBJ2-7; size: many; V: TRBV7-9; D: TRBD1; CDR3: CASSLYRDSSYEQYF; DNA: TGTGCCAGCAGCCTATACCGGGACAGCTCCTACGAGCAGTACTTC
J: TRBJ1-1; size: .; V: TRBV18; D: .; CDR3: CAGSPFTGYGGMAEAFF; DNA: TGTGCCGGCTCACCATTCACAGGTTATGGGGGCATGGCAGAAGCTTTCTTT
J: TRBJ2-3; size: .; V: TRBV5-4; D: .; CDR3: CASGTGETQYF; DNA: TGTGCCAGCGGCACGGGAGAGACGCAGTATTTT
J: TRBJ2-3; size: .; V: TRBV4-1; D: TRBD2; CDR3: CASSQSGSLTDTQYF; DNA: TGCGCCAGCAGCCAGAGCGGGAGCCTCACAGATACGCAGTATTTT
J: TRBJ1-1; size: many; V: TRBV5-1; D: .; CDR3: CASSWRGAGGGEAFF; DNA: TGCGCCAGCAGCTGGAGGGGGGCCGGAGGGGGTGAAGCTTTCTTT
J: TRBJ2-1; size: .; V: TRBV18; D: .; CDR3: CASSPLPRGGTYNEQFF; DNA: TGTGCCAGCTCACCACTTCCCAGAGGGGGAACCTACAATGAGCAGTTCTTC
J: TRBJ2-5; size: many; V: TRBV20-1; D: .; CDR3: CSAKGRKETQYF; DNA: TGCAGTGCTAAGGGCAGAAAAGAGACCCAGTACTTC
J: TRBJ1-2; size: .; V: TRBV25-1; D: TRBD1; CDR3: CASSEYLPQGQGHGYTF; DNA: TGTGCCAGCAGTGAATATTTACCCCAAGGACAGGGACATGGCTACACCTTC
J: TRBJ2-3; size: .; V: TRBV6-2/TRBV6-3; D: .; CDR3: CASSYYIDTQYF; DNA: TGTGCCAGCAGTTACTATATAGATACGCAGTATTTT
J: TRBJ2-3; size: many; V: TRBV6-2/TRBV6-3; D: TRBD2; CDR3: CASSALAGGADTQYF; DNA: TGTGCCAGCAGTGCCCTAGCGGGAGGGGCAGATACGCAGTATTTT
J: TRBJ2-3; size: many; V: TRBV29-1; D: TRBD1; CDR3: CSAGQGADTQYF; DNA: TGCAGCGCTGGACAGGGCGCAGATACGCAGTATTTT
J: TRBJ2-1; size: many; V: TRBV27; D: .; CDR3: CASSWLRSYNEQFF; DNA: TGTGCCAGCAGTTGGTTACGCTCCTACAATGAGCAGTTCTTC
J: TRBJ2-2; size: .; V: TRBV5-1; D: .; CDR3: CASSGRTLQTTGELFF; DNA: TGCGCCAGCAGCGGGAGGACTCTTCAAACTACCGGGGAGCTGTTTTTT
J: TRBJ1-5; size: many; V: TRBV28; D: .; CDR3: CASRIDTGINQPQHF; DNA: TGTGCCAGCAGGATAGACACGGGCATCAATCAGCCCCAGCATTTT